Listed below are T cell receptor beta chains from one sample, sequenced in a study. TCRdb used MiXCR to reprocess the 5' RACE reads, holding one entry per CDR3 protein. The sample includes tens of thousands of distinct CDR3 sequences, around a quarter seen only once; the top ten take 3% to 4%. Sequencing used tumor-infiltrating memory CD4+ T cells sorted from the breast tumor. These receptors were obtained from a female donor with breast cancer. The CDR3 runs from the conserved cysteine through the conserved F or W. A D gene is named only where the DNA matches it firmly. Where a row states a size, it is once, few, many or the class of an expanded clone; other rows omit it.

J gene | V gene | D gene | clone size | CDR3 protein | CDR3 DNA
TRBJ2-7 | TRBV2 | TRBD2 | few | CASRGWTSGSYEQYF | TGTGCCAGCAGGGGTTGGACTAGCGGGAGCTACGAGCAGTACTTC
TRBJ2-3 | TRBV11-2 | . | few | CASSLDPQGKFDEYF | TGTGCCAGCAGCTTAGATCCGCAAGGGAAGTTCGATGAGTATTTT
TRBJ2-5 | TRBV12-3/TRBV12-4 | TRBD1 | . | CASSQGVQETQYF | TGTGCCAGCAGTCAGGGGGTCCAAGAGACCCAGTACTTC
TRBJ1-2 | TRBV29-1 | TRBD1 | . | CSVYRGGYGYTF | TGCAGCGTTTACAGGGGCGGCTATGGCTACACCTTC
TRBJ1-1 | TRBV7-6 | . | few | CASSLSVTGGNTEAFF | TGTGCCAGCAGCTTAAGTGTTACAGGAGGGAACACTGAAGCTTTCTTT
TRBJ1-1 | TRBV5-5 | . | medium-sized | CASSLRWTEAFF | TGTGCCAGCAGCCTTCGGTGGACTGAAGCTTTCTTT
TRBJ1-2 | TRBV29-1 | . | . | CSVVVGNYGYTF | TGCAGCGTTGTGGTAGGAAACTATGGCTACACCTTC
TRBJ2-1 | TRBV7-2 | . | . | CASGKGEQFF | TGTGCCAGCGGTAAAGGTGAGCAGTTCTTC
TRBJ2-1 | TRBV5-1 | . | . | CASSVGAGGIYNEQFF | TGCGCCAGCAGCGTGGGCGCCGGAGGCATCTACAATGAGCAGTTCTTC
TRBJ2-5 | TRBV7-2 | TRBD2 | many | CASSLGGGRSETQYF | TGTGCCAGCAGCTTAGGGGGCGGGAGATCAGAGACCCAGTACTTC
TRBJ2-7 | TRBV20-1 | TRBD2 | . | CSVAGDPREQYF | TGCAGTGTGGCGGGAGATCCCCGCGAGCAGTACTTC
TRBJ1-1 | TRBV20-1 | TRBD1 | many | CSALQGTGEAFF | TGCAGTGCCCTCCAAGGGACAGGGGAGGCTTTCTTT
TRBJ2-3 | TRBV3-1 | . | . | CASSRRSGTGDTQYF | TGTGCCAGCAGCCGCAGGAGTGGGACGGGAGATACGCAGTATTTT
TRBJ1-1 | TRBV7-2 | . | many | CASSLGLMSTGTEAFF | TGTGCCAGCAGCTTAGGTTTAATGAGTACTGGTACTGAAGCTTTCTTT
TRBJ2-3 | TRBV7-7 | TRBD2 | . | CASSLAGTTDTQYF | TGTGCTAGCAGCTTAGCGGGAACCACAGATACGCAGTATTTT
TRBJ1-6 | TRBV2 | TRBD1 | few | CASRSDRASPLHF | TGTGCCAGCAGATCGGACAGGGCTTCACCCCTCCACTTT
TRBJ2-4 | TRBV5-1 | TRBD2 | many | CASSPGLAGGGIQYF | TGCGCCAGCAGCCCTGGACTAGCGGGAGGGGGAATTCAGTACTTC
TRBJ1-2 | TRBV6-5 | . | many | CASTKSGVGYTF | TGTGCCAGCACCAAAAGTGGTGTCGGCTACACCTTC
TRBJ2-3 | TRBV18 | . | . | CASSPLTQTDTQYF | TGTGCCAGCTCACCACTCACACAGACAGATACGCAGTATTTT
TRBJ2-6 | TRBV20-1 | . | . | CSAREAGANVLTF | TGCAGTGCTAGAGAGGCTGGGGCCAACGTCCTGACTTTC
TRBJ1-1 | TRBV7-2 | . | . | CASSFDPGHTEAFF | TGTGCCAGCAGCTTTGATCCAGGGCACACTGAAGCTTTCTTT
TRBJ2-7 | TRBV5-1 | TRBD2 | . | CASSLALRLAGGDEQYF | TGCGCCAGCAGCTTGGCCCTGAGACTAGCGGGAGGAGACGAGCAGTACTTC
TRBJ2-2 | TRBV15 | . | few | CATSRGRDSSRGTGELFF | TGTGCCACCAGCAGAGGGCGTGACAGCAGTCGTGGCACCGGGGAGCTGTTTTTT
TRBJ1-4 | TRBV5-1 | . | . | CASSLSDPPRTNEKLFF | TGCGCCAGCAGCTTGTCGGACCCCCCGCGGACTAATGAAAAACTGTTTTTT
TRBJ1-2 | TRBV12-3/TRBV12-4 | . | few | CASSNPMSYTF | TGTGCCAGCAGCAACCCCATGAGCTACACCTTC
TRBJ2-5 | TRBV9 | . | . | CASSVGAGAGETQYF | TGTGCCAGCAGCGTAGGGGCGGGGGCCGGTGAGACCCAGTACTTC
TRBJ2-1 | TRBV28 | . | few | CASGRVEHHSFF | TGTGCCAGCGGGCGGGTAGAGCATCATTCGTTCTTC
TRBJ1-4 | TRBV7-6 | . | . | CASSQDPGATNEKLFF | TGTGCCAGCAGCCAGGACCCGGGTGCAACTAATGAAAAACTGTTTTTT
TRBJ1-5 | TRBV12-3/TRBV12-4 | . | . | CASSFFTGLNQPQHF | TGTGCCAGCAGTTTTTTTACGGGGCTGAATCAGCCCCAGCATTTT
TRBJ2-1 | TRBV29-1 | . | few | CSVPSHSKAYNEQFF | TGCAGCGTCCCCTCCCACAGTAAGGCCTACAATGAGCAGTTCTTC
TRBJ2-1 | TRBV7-2 | TRBD2 | few | CASSQRSGSHNEQFF | TGTGCCAGCAGCCAGAGGAGCGGGAGCCACAATGAGCAGTTCTTC
TRBJ2-7 | TRBV7-9 | . | many | CASSLQGGSYEQYF | TGTGCCAGCAGCTTACAGGGGGGATCCTACGAGCAGTACTTC
TRBJ2-3 | TRBV11-3 | TRBD2 | . | CASSLSGRPDTQYF | TGTGCCAGCAGCTTGAGCGGGAGACCAGATACGCAGTATTTT
TRBJ1-5 | TRBV6-5 | TRBD1 | . | CASSNTGDQPRHF | TGTGCCAGCAGTAACACAGGGGATCAGCCCCGGCATTTT
TRBJ2-6 | TRBV7-8 | . | . | CASSQSVTGPNVLTF | TGTGCCAGCAGCCAGTCGGTAACTGGGCCCAACGTCCTGACTTTC
TRBJ1-2 | TRBV11-2 | TRBD1 | few | CASSSQGAYGYTF | TGTGCCAGCAGCTCCCAGGGGGCCTATGGCTACACCTTC
TRBJ2-7 | TRBV11-2 | TRBD1 | few | CASSFGVPGTGAYEQYF | TGTGCCAGCAGCTTCGGAGTCCCCGGGACAGGGGCCTACGAGCAGTACTTC
TRBJ1-1 | TRBV6-5 | TRBD1 | few | CASRRQGAYTEAFF | TGTGCCAGCAGGAGACAGGGGGCATACACTGAAGCTTTCTTT
TRBJ2-5 | TRBV9 | . | few | CASSVGRGQETQYF | TGTGCCAGCAGCGTAGGGAGGGGTCAAGAGACCCAGTACTTC
TRBJ2-3 | TRBV6-6 | TRBD2 | . | CASSYGGGADTQYF | TGTGCCAGCAGTTACGGCGGGGGGGCAGATACGCAGTATTTT
TRBJ1-1 | TRBV6-2/TRBV6-3 | TRBD1 | many | CASSDRVSTEAFF | TGTGCCAGCAGTGACAGGGTGTCCACTGAAGCTTTCTTT
TRBJ2-7 | TRBV7-2 | . | . | CASSLTRGEGPYEQYF | TGTGCCAGCAGCTTAACCAGGGGGGAGGGACCCTACGAGCAGTACTTC
TRBJ1-1 | TRBV5-1 | . | many | CASRTPSGTEAFF | TGCGCCAGCAGGACACCCTCGGGAACTGAAGCTTTCTTT
TRBJ1-2 | TRBV4-2 | . | . | CASSQEVGMRGYTF | TGTGCCAGCAGCCAAGAGGTCGGCATGCGGGGCTACACCTTC
TRBJ2-5 | TRBV7-9 | . | . | CASSLEKGTQYF | TGTGCCAGCAGCTTAGAGAAGGGAACCCAGTACTTC
TRBJ1-2 | TRBV24-1 | . | . | CATSEGGNYGYTF | TGTGCCACCAGTGAAGGGGGGAACTATGGCTACACCTTC
TRBJ1-2 | TRBV5-1 | . | few | CASSPRGIDYGYTF | TGCGCCAGCAGCCCCCGCGGCATCGACTATGGCTACACCTTC
TRBJ1-2 | TRBV5-1 | . | few | CASSPEPRGYGYTF | TGCGCCAGCAGCCCTGAACCGAGAGGCTATGGCTACACCTTC
TRBJ2-7 | TRBV7-9 | TRBD1 | few | CASSLGLRDRQLYEQYF | TGTGCCAGCAGCTTAGGACTCCGGGACAGGCAGTTATACGAGCAGTACTTC
TRBJ2-1 | TRBV20-1 | TRBD2 | . | CSHHPSGGEQFF | TGCAGTCATCATCCCTCGGGGGGTGAGCAGTTCTTC
TRBJ1-2 | TRBV6-6 | . | . | CASTPLSQGSYGYTF | TGTGCCAGCACTCCTTTATCACAGGGATCCTATGGCTACACCTTC
TRBJ1-1 | TRBV4-3 | TRBD1 | . | CASSPRQGAEAFF | TGCGCCAGCAGCCCTCGGCAGGGGGCTGAAGCTTTCTTT
TRBJ2-5 | TRBV29-1 | . | . | CSVVFMAQYF | TGCAGCGTTGTATTTATGGCCCAGTACTTC
TRBJ2-7 | TRBV5-1 | . | few | CASSAGQVYEQYF | TGCGCCAGCAGCGCGGGACAAGTTTACGAGCAGTACTTC